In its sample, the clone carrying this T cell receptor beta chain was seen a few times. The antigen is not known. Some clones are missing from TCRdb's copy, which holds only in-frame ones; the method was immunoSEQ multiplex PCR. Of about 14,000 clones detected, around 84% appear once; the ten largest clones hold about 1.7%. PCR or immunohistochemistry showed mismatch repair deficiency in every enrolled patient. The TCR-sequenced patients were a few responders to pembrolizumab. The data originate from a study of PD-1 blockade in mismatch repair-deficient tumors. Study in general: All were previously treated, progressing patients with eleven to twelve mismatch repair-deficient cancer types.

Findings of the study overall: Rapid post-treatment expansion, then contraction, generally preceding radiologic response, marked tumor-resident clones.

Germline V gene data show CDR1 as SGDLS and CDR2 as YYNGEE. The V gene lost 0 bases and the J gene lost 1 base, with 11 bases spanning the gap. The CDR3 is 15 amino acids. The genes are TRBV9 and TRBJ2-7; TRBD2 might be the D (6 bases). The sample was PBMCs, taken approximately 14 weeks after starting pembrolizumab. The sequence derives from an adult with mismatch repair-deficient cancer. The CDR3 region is CASSVASGLSYEQYF. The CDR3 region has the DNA TGTGCCAGCAGCGTAGCAAGCGGGTTATCCTACGAGCAGTACTTC.